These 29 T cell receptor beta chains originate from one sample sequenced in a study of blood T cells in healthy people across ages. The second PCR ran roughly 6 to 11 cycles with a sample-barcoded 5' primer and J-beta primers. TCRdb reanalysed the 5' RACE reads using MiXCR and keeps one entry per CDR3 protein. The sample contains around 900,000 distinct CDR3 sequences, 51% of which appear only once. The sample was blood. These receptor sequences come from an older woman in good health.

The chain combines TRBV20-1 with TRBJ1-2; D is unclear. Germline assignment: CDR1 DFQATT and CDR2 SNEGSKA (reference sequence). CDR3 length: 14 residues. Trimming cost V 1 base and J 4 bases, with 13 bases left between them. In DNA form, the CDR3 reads TGCAGTGCTAGAGCAGACACCGGGCGCTATGGCTACACCTTC. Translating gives CSARADTGRYGYTF.

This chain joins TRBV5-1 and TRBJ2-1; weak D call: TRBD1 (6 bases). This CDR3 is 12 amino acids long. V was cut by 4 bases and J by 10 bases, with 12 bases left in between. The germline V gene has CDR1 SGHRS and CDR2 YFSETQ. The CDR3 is CASSPGQREQFF. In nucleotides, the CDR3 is TGCGCCAGCAGCCCGGGACAAAGGGAGCAGTTCTTC.

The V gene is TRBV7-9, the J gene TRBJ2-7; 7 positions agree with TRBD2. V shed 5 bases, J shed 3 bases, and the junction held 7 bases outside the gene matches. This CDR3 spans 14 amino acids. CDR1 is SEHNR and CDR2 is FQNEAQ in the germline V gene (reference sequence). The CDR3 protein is CASSAGLQDYEQYF. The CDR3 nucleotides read TGTGCCAGCAGCGCGGGACTACAAGACTACGAGCAGTACTTC. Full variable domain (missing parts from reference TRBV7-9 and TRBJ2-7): DTGVSQNPRHKITKRGQNVTFRCDPISEHNRLYWYRQTLGQGPEFLTYFQNEAQLEKSRLLSDRFSAERPKGSFSTLEIQRTEQGDSAMYLCASSAGLQDYEQYFGPGTRLTVT.

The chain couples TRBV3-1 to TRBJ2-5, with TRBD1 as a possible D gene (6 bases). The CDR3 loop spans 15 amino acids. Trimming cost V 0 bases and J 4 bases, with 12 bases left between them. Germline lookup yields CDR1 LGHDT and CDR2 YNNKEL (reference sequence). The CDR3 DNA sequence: TGTGCCAGCAGCCAAGATTCAGGGGTTGGAGAGACCCAGTACTTC. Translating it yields CASSQDSGVGETQYF.

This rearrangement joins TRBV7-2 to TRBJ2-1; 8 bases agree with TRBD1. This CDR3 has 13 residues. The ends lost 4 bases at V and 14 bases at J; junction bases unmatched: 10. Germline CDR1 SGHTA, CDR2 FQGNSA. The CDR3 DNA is TGTGCCAGCAGCTCGGACAGGGAAACCAAAGAGTTCTTC. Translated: CASSSDRETKEFF.

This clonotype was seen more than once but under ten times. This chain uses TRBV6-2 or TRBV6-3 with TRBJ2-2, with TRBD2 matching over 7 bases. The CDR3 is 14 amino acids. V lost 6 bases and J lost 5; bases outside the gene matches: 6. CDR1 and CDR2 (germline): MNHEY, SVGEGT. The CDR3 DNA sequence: TGTGCCAGCAGGTCTAGCGGTAATACCGGGGAGCTGTTTTTT. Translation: CASRSSGNTGELFF.

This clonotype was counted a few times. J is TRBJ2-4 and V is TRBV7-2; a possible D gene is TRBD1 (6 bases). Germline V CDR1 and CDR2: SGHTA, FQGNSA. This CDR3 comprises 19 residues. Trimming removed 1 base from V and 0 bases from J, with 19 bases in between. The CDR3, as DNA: TGTGCCAGCAGCTTAGGGACAGTTTTTGAAACTATAGCCAAAAACATTCAGTACTTC. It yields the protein CASSLGTVFETIAKNIQYF.

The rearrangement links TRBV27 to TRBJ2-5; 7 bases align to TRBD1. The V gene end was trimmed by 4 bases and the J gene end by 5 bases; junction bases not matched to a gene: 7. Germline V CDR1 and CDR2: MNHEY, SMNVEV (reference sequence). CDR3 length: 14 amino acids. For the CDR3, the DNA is TGTGCCAGCAGTTCGGGGACAGCTGGGGAGACCCAGTACTTC. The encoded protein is CASSSGTAGETQYF.

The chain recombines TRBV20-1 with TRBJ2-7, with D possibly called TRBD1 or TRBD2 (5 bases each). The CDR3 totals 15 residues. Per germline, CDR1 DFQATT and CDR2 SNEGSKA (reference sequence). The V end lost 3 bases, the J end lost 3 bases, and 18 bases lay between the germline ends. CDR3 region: CSARGDVGQGYEQYF. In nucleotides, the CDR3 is TGCAGTGCTAGGGGGGATGTTGGTCAGGGCTACGAGCAGTACTTC.

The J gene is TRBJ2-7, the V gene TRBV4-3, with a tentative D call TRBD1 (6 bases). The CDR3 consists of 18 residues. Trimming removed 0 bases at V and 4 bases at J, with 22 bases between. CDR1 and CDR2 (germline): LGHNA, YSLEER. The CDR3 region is CASSQDVQVQGHGYEQYF. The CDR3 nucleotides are TGCGCCAGCAGCCAAGATGTCCAAGTCCAGGGGCACGGGTACGAGCAGTACTTC.

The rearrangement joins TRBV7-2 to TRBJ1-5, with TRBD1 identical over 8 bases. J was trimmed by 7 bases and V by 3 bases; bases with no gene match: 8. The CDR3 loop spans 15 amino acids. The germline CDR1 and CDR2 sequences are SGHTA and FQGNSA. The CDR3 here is CASSFRTGWEQPQHF. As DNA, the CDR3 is TGTGCCAGCAGCTTCCGGACAGGGTGGGAACAGCCCCAGCATTTT.

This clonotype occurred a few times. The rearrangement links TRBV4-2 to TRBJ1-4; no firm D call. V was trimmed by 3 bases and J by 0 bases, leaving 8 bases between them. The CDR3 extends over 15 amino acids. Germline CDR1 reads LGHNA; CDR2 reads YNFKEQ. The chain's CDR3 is CASSQRGATNEKLFF. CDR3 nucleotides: TGTGCCAGCAGCCAGCGCGGTGCAACTAATGAAAAACTGTTTTTT.

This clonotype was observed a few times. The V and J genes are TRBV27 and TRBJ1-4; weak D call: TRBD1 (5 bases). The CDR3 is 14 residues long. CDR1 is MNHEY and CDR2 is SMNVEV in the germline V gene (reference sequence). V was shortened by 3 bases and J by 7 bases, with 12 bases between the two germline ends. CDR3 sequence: CASSFGRVGEKLFF. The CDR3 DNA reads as TGTGCCAGCAGTTTCGGCAGGGTGGGTGAAAAACTGTTTTTT.

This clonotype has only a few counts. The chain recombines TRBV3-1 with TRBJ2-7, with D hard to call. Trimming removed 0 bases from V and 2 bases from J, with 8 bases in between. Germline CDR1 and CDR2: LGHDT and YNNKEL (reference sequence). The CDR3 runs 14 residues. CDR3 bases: TGTGCCAGCAGCCAAGAGGGTAGGGCCTACGAGCAGTACTTC. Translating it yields CASSQEGRAYEQYF.

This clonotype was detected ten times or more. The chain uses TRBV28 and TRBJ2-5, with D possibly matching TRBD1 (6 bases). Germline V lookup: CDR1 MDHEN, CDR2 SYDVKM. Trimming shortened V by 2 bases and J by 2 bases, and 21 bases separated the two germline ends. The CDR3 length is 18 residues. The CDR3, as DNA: TGTGCCAGCAGTTTAAGTTGGCAGGGGCCAAGGGTACAAGAGACCCAGTACTTC. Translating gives CASSLSWQGPRVQETQYF. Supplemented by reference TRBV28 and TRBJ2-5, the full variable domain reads DVKVTQSSRYLVKRTGEKVFLECVQDMDHENMFWYRQDPGLGLRLIYFSYDVKMKEKGDIPEGYSVSREKKERFSLILESASTNQTSMYLCASSLSWQGPRVQETQYFGPGTRLLVL.

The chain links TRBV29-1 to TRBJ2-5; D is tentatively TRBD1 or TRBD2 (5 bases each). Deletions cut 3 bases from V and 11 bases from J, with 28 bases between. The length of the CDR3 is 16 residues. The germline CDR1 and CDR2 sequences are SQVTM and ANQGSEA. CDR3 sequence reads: CSVDRLATKGHNEQYF. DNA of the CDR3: TGCAGCGTTGATAGGCTAGCAACTAAGGGGCACAATGAGCAGTACTTC.

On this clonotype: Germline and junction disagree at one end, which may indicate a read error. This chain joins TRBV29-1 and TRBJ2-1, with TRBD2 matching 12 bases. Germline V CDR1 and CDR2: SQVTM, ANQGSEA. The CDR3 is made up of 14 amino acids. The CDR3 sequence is CSVGLAGLRNGQFF. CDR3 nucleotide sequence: TGCAGCGTCGGACTAGCGGGATTGAGGAATGGGCAGTTCTTC.

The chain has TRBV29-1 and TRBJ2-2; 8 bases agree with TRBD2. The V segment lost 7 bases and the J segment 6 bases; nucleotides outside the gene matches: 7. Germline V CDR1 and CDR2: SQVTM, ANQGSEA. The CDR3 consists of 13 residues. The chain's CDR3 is CSALAGGAGELFF. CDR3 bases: TGCAGCGCCCTGGCGGGGGGAGCCGGGGAGCTGTTTTTT.

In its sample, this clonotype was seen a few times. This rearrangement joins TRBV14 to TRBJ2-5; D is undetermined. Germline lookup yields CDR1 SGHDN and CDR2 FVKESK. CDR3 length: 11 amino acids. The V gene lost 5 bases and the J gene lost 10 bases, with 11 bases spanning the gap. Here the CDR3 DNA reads TGTGCCAGCAGCGCCGGTCCTCACCAGTACTTC. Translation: CASSAGPHQYF.

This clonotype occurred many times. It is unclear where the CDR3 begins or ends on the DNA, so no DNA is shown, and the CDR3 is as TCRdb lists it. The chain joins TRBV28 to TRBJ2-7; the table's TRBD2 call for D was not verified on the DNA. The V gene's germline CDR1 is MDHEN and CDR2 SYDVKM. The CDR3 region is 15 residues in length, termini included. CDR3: CASSSSAGGSYEQYF.

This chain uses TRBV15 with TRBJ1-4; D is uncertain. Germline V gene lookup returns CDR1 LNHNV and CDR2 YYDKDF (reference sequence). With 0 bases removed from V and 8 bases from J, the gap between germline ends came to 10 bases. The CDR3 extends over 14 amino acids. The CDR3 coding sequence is TGTGCCACCAGCAGAGATTTGGGTGAAGAAAAACTGTTTTTT. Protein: CATSRDLGEEKLFF.

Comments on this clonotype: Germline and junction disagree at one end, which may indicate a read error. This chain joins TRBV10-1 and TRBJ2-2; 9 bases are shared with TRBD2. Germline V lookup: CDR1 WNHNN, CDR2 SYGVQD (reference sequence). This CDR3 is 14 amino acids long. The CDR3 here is CATTSGSDTGELFF. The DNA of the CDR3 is TGTGCCACGACTAGCGGAAGTGACACCGGGGAGCTGTTTTTT.

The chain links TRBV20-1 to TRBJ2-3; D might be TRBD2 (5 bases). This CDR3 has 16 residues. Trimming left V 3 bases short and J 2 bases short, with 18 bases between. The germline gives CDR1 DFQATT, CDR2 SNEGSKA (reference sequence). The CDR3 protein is CSASPPEGSATDTQYF. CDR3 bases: TGCAGTGCTAGTCCACCAGAGGGTAGCGCCACAGATACGCAGTATTTT.

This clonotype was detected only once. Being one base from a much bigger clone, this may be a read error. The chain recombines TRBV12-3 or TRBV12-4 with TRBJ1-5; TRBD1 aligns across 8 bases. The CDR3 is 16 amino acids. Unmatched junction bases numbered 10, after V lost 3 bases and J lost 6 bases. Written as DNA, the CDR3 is TGTGCCAGCAGTTTTGAACAGGGGGGAATGAGTCAGCCCCAGCATTTT. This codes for CASSFEQGGMSQPQHF.

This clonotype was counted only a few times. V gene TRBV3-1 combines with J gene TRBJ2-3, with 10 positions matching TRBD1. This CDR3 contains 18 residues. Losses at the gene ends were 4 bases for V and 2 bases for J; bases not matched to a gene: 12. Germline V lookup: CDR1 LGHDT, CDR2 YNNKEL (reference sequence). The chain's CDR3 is CASSRTLGQGTSTDTQYF. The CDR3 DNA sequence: TGTGCCAGCAGCCGGACCCTGGGACAGGGGACGTCCACAGATACGCAGTATTTT.

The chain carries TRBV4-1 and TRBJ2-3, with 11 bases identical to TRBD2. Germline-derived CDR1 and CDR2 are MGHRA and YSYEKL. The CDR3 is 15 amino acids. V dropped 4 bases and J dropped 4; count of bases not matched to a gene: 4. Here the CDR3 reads CASSLSGRGADTQYF. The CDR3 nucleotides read TGCGCCAGCAGCCTTAGCGGGAGGGGTGCAGATACGCAGTATTTT.

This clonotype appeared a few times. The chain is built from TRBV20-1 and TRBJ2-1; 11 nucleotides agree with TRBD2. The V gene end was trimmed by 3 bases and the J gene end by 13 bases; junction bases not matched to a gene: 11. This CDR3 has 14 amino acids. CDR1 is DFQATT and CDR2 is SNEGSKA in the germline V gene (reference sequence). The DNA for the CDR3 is TGCAGTGCTAGCCGCTTAGCGGGGGGGGTGATCCAGTTCTTC. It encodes CSASRLAGGVIQFF.

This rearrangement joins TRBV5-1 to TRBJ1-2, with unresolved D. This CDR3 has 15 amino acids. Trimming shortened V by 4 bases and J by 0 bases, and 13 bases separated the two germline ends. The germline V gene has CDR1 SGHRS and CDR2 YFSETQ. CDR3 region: CASSPIGSANYGYTF. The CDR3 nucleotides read TGCGCCAGCAGCCCGATCGGCAGCGCTAACTATGGCTACACCTTC.

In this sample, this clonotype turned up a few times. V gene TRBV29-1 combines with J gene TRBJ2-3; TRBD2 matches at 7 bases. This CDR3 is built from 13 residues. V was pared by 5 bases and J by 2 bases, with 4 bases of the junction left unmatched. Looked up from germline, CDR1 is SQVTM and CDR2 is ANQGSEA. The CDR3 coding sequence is TGCAGCGTTCTAGCGGAGTTCACAGATACGCAGTATTTT. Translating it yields CSVLAEFTDTQYF.